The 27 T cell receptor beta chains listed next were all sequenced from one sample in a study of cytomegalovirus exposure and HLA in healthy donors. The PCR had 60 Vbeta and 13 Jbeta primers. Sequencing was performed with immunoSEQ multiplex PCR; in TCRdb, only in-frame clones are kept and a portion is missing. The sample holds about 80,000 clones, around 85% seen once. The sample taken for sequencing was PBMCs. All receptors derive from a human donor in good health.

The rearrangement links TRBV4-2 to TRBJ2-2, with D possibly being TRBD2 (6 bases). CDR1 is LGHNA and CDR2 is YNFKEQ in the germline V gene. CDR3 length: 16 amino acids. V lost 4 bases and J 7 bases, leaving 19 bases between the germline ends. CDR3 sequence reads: CASSLLGGFGGGELFF. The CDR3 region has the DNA TGTGCCAGCAGCCTGCTGGGCGGGTTCGGGGGCGGGGAGCTGTTTTTT.

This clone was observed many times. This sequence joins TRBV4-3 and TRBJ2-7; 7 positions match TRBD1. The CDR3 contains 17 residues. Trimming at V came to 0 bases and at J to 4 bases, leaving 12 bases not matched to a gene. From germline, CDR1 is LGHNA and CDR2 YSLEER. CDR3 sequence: CASSQDRPRQGEYEQYF. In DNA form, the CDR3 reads TGCGCCAGCAGCCAAGATCGGCCCCGACAGGGCGAGTACGAGCAGTACTTC.

CDR3 DNA: TGTGCCAGCAGCGTAACTAGCGGGGGGGCCATACTCAATGAGCAGTTCTTC. It translates to CASSVTSGGAILNEQFF. This sequence joins TRBV9 and TRBJ2-1; TRBD2 aligns across 13 bases. In germline, CDR1 is SGDLS, CDR2 YYNGEE. J was trimmed by 6 bases and V by 1 base; bases with no gene match: 7. CDR3 length equals 17 residues.

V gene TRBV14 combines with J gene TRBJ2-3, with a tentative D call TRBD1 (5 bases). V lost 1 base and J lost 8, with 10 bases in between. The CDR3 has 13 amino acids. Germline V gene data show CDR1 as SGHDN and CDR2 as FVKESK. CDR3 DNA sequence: TGTGCCAGCAGCCAAGCGGGTAGGGGTACGCAGTATTTT. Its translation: CASSQAGRGTQYF.

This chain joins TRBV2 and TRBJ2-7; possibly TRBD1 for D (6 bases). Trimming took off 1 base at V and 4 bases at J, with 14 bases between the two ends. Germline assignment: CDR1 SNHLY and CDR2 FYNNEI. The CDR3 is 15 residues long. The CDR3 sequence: CASSEETDSNYEQYF. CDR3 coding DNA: TGTGCCAGCAGTGAAGAAACGGACAGTAATTACGAGCAGTACTTC.

The CDR3 bases are TGCGCCAGCACCGAGGGACAGGGGGCCGGGGAGCTGTTTTTT. Residues: CASTEGQGAGELFF. This chain uses TRBV5-1 with TRBJ2-2, with 11 bases lining up with TRBD1. This CDR3 region has 14 residues. Germline trimming cut 6 bases from V and 6 bases from J; bases unmatched to any gene: 4. The V gene's germline CDR1 is SGHRS and CDR2 YFSETQ.

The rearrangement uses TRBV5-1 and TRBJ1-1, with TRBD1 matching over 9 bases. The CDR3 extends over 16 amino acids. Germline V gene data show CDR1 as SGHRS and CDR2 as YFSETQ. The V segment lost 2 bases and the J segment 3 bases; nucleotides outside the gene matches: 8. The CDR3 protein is CASSFGGQGRDTEAFF. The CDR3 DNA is TGCGCCAGCAGCTTCGGCGGACAGGGGCGAGACACTGAAGCTTTCTTT.

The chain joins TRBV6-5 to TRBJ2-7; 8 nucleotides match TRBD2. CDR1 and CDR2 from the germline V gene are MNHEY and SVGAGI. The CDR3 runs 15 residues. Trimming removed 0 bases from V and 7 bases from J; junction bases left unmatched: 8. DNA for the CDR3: TGTGCCAGCAGTTACTCGCGGGGGGCGCCCCGAGAGCAGTACTTC. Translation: CASSYSRGAPREQYF.

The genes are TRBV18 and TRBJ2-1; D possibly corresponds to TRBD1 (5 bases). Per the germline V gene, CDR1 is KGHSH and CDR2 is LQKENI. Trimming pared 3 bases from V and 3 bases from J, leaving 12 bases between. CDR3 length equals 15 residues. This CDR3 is CASSPSGYGYNEQFF. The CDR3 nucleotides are TGTGCCAGCTCACCTTCAGGGTACGGCTACAATGAGCAGTTCTTC.

The CDR3 DNA reads as TGTGCCAGCAGCCCCAGGAATTCCTACGAGCAGTACTTC. This translates into CASSPRNSYEQYF. This sequence joins TRBV14 and TRBJ2-7; no firm D call. The CDR3 runs 13 residues. Trimming removed 4 bases from V and 1 base from J, with 8 bases in between. Germline V gene sequence: CDR1 SGHDN, CDR2 FVKESK.

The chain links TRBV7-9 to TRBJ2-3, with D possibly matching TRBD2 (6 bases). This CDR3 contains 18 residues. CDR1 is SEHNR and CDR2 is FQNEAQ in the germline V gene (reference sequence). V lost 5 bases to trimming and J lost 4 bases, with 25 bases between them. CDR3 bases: TGTGCCAGCAGCGAGTTCCGTAGTGCGGGGTCCGGGGCAGATACGCAGTATTTT. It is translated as CASSEFRSAGSGADTQYF.

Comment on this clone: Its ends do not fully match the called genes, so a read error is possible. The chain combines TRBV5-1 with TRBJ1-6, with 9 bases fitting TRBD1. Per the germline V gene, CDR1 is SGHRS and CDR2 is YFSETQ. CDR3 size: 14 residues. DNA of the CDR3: TGCGCCAGCAGCCCGGGACAGGGCGATTCACCCCTCAACTTT. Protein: CASSPGQGDSPLNF.

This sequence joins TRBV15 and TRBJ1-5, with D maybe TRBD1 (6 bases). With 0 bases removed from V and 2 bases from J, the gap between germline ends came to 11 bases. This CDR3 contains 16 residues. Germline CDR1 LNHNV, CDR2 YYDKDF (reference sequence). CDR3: CATSRERPGGNQPQHF. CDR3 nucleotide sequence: TGTGCCACCAGCAGAGAGCGGCCAGGGGGCAATCAGCCCCAGCATTTT. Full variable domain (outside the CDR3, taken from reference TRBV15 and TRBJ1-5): DAMVIQNPRYQVTQFGKPVTLSCSQTLNHNVMYWYQQKSSQAPKLLFHYYDKDFNNEADTPDNFQSRRPNTSFCFLDIRSPGLGDTAMYLCATSRERPGGNQPQHFGDGTRLSIL.

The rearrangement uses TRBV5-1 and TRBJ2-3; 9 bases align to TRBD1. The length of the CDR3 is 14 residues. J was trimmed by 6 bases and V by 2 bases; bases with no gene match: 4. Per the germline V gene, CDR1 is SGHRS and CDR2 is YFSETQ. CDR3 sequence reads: CASSLQGAIDTQYF. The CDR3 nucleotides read TGCGCCAGCAGCTTACAGGGGGCGATTGATACGCAGTATTTT.

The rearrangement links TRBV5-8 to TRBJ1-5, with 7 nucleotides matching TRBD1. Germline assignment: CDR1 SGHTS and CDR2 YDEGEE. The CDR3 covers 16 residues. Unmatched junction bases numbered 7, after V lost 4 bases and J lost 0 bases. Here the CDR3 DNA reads TGTGCCAGCAGCGGCCACAGGGGACATAGCAATCAGCCCCAGCATTTT. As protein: CASSGHRGHSNQPQHF.

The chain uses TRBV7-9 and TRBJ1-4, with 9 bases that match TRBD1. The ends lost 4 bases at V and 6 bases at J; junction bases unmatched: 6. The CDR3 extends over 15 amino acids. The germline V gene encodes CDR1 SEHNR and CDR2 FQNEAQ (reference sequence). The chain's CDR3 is CASSSGTGRDEKLFF. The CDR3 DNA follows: TGTGCCAGCAGCTCGGGGACAGGGAGGGATGAAAAACTGTTTTTT.

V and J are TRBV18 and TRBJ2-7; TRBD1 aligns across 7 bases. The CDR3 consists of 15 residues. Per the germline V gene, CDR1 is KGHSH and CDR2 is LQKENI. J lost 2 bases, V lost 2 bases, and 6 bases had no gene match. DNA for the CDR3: TGTGCCAGCTCACCAGCCGGACAGGTAGCCTACGAGCAGTACTTC. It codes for CASSPAGQVAYEQYF.

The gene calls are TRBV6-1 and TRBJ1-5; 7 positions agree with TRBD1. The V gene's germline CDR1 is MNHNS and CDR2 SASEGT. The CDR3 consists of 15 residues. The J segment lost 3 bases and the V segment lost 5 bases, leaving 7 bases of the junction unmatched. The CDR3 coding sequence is TGTGCCAGCAGTCCTAGGGGACAGCCCAATCAGCCCCAGCATTTT. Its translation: CASSPRGQPNQPQHF.

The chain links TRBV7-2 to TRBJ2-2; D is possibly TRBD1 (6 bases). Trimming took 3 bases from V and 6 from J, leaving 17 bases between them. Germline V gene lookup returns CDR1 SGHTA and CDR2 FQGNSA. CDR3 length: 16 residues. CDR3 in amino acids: CASSFGWTVNAGELFF. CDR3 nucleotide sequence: TGTGCCAGCAGCTTCGGCTGGACAGTTAACGCCGGGGAGCTGTTTTTT.

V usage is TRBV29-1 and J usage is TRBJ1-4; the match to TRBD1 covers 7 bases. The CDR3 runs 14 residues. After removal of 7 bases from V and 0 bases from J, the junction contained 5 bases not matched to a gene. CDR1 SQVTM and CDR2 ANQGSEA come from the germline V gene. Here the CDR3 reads CSARQGTTNEKLFF. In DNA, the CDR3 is TGCAGCGCCCGACAGGGAACAACTAATGAAAAACTGTTTTTT. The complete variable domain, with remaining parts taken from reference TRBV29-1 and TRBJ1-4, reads SAVISQKPSRDICQRGTSLTIQCQVDSQVTMMFWYRQQPGQSLTLIATANQGSEATYESGFVIDKFPISRPNLTFSTLTVSNMSPEDSSIYLCSARQGTTNEKLFFGSGTQLSVL.

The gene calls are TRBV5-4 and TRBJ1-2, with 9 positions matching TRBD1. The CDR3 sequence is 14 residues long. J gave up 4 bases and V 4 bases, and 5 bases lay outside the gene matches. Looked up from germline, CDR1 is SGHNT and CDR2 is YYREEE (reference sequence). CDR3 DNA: TGTGCCAGCAGCATGGACAGGGGCGGCTATGGCTACACCTTC. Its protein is CASSMDRGGYGYTF. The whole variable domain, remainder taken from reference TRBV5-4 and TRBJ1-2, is ETGVTQSPTHLIKTRGQQVTLRCSSQSGHNTVSWYQQALGQGPQFIFQYYREEENGRGNFPPRFSGLQFPNYSSELNVNALELDDSALYLCASSMDRGGYGYTFGSGTRLTVV.

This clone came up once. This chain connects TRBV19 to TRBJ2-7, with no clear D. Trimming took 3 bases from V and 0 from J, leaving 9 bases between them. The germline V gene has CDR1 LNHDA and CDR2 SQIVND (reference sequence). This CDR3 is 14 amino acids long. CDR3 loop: CASSMRESSYEQYF. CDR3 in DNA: TGTGCCAGTAGTATGAGAGAGAGCTCCTACGAGCAGTACTTC. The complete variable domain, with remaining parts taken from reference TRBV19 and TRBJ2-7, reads DGGITQSPKYLFRKEGQNVTLSCEQNLNHDAMYWYRQDPGQGLRLIYYSQIVNDFQKGDIAEGYSVSREKKESFPLTVTSAQKNPTAFYLCASSMRESSYEQYFGPGTRLTVT.

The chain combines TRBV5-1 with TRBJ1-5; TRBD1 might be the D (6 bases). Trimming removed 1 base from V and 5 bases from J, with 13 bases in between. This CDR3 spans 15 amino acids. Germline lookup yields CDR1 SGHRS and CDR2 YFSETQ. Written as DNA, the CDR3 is TGCGCCAGCAGCTTGTCCGGGGACACTGATCAGCCCCAGCATTTT. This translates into CASSLSGDTDQPQHF.

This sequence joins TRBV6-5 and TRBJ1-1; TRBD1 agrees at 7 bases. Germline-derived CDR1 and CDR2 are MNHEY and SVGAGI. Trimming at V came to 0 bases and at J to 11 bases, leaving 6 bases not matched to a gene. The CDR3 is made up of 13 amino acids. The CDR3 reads CASSYSVGGLAFF. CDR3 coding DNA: TGTGCCAGCAGTTACTCTGTAGGGGGCCTGGCTTTCTTT.

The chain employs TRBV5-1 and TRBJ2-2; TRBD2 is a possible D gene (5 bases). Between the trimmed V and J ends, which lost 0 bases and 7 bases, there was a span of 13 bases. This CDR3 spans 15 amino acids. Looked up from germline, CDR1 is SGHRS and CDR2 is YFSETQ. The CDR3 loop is CASSLAVQSGGELFF. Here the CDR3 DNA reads TGCGCCAGCAGCTTGGCCGTCCAAAGCGGCGGGGAGCTGTTTTTT.

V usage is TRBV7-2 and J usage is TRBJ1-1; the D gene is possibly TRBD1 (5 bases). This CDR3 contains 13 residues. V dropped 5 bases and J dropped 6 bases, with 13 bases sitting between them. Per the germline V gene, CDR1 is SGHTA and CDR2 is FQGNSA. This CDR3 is CASSGGLGAEAFF. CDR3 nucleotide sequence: TGTGCCAGCAGCGGGGGACTTGGTGCTGAAGCTTTCTTT.

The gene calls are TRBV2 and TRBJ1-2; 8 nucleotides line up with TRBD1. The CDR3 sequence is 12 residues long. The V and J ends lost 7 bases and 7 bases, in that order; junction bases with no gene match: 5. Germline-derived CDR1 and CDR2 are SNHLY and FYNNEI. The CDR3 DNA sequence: TGTGCCAGCAATACAGGGGGTATTGGCTACACCTTC. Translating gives CASNTGGIGYTF.